The 16 T cell receptor beta chains given below trace back to one sample, sequenced in a study of blood T cell repertoires in COVID-19. This table comes from immunoSEQ multiplex PCR, and its TCRdb copy is limited to in-frame clones, with some not included. The top ten clones hold just under 6.5% of a sample with about 300,000 clones, around 90% of them seen once. Material: peripheral blood. Receptors originate from a woman aged 50 to 60 with COVID-19, enrolled during active disease.

The chain has TRBV5-4 and TRBJ2-7; TRBD1 is a possible D gene (6 bases). Trimming took 4 bases from V and 7 from J, leaving 24 bases between them. The CDR3 covers 16 residues. Germline CDR1 and CDR2: SGHNT and YYREEE (reference sequence). In nucleotides, the CDR3 is TGTGCCAGCAGCGCCCGACAGGTGAAGGGTGAACGGGAGCAGTACTTC. Encoded protein: CASSARQVKGEREQYF.

This clone was seen just once. The J gene is TRBJ2-5, the V gene TRBV19; TRBD1 agrees at 7 bases. With 5 bases clipped from V and 1 base from J, the junction kept 7 bases outside the gene matches. There are 15 residues in the CDR3. The germline V gene encodes CDR1 LNHDA and CDR2 SQIVND (reference sequence). In nucleotides, the CDR3 is TGTGCCAGTAGTCGAGGCAGGGGGATCCAAGAGACCCAGTACTTC. Its translation: CASSRGRGIQETQYF.

This rearrangement joins TRBV30 to TRBJ2-5, with 8 nucleotides matching TRBD2. The CDR3 extends over 13 amino acids. The germline CDR1 and CDR2 sequences are GTSNPN and SVGIG (reference sequence). With V trimmed by 1 base and J by 5 bases, 3 bases remained unmatched. In DNA form, the CDR3 reads TGTGCCTGGAGTGGGGGACTAGTGGAGACCCAGTACTTC. As protein: CAWSGGLVETQYF.

This clone was seen only once. This rearrangement joins TRBV5-5 to TRBJ1-3, with 7 bases fitting TRBD1. CDR3 length: 18 amino acids. J gave up 5 bases and V 2 bases, and 16 bases lay outside the gene matches. The germline CDR1 and CDR2 sequences are SGHKS and YYEKEE (reference sequence). CDR3: CASSFIYDREGRRNTIYF. As DNA, the CDR3 is TGTGCCAGCAGCTTTATATACGACAGGGAAGGTAGGCGAAACACCATATATTTT.

V is TRBV13 and J is TRBJ2-7, with D possibly being TRBD1 (6 bases). The length of the CDR3 is 15 residues. CDR1 is PRHDT and CDR2 is FYEKMQ in the germline V gene (reference sequence). V was clipped by 1 base and J by 4 bases, with 14 bases between them. The CDR3 region is CASSLDSDRGYEQYF. CDR3 coding DNA: TGTGCCAGCAGCTTAGACTCGGACAGAGGGTACGAGCAGTACTTC.

The genes are TRBV5-1 and TRBJ2-7, with D tentatively TRBD1 (5 bases). Germline values: CDR1 SGHRS, CDR2 YFSETQ. The ends were cut back, 0 bases at V and 0 bases at J, with 13 bases in the middle. This CDR3 is 16 amino acids long. CDR3 sequence reads: CASSLGGTTPSYEQYF. In DNA form, the CDR3 reads TGCGCCAGCAGCTTGGGGGGCACTACGCCCTCCTACGAGCAGTACTTC.

As regards this clone: One junction end disagrees with the germline gene, perhaps due to a read error. The chain employs TRBV7-9 and TRBJ1-2; 7 nucleotides line up with TRBD1. Looked up from germline, CDR1 is SEHNR and CDR2 is FQNEAQ (reference sequence). The CDR3 has 16 amino acids. CDR3 coding DNA: TGTGCCAGCACCTTATGGACAGGAGAACGAATCTATGGCTACACCTTC. This gives the protein CASTLWTGERIYGYTF. The full variable domain, its missing parts supplied by reference TRBV7-9 and TRBJ1-2, is DTGVSQNPRHKITKRGQNVTFRCDPISEHNRLYWYRQTLGQGPEFLTYFQNEAQLEKSRLLSDRFSAERPKGSFSTLEIQRTEQGDSAMYLCASTLWTGERIYGYTFGSGTRLTVV.

V and J are TRBV18 and TRBJ2-1, with a tentative D call TRBD2 (5 bases). The V gene lost 10 bases and the J gene lost 4 bases, with 17 bases spanning the gap. The germline gives CDR1 KGHSH, CDR2 LQKENI. The CDR3 consists of 14 residues. This CDR3 reads CATHLAGFYNEQFF. Written as DNA, the CDR3 is TGTGCCACCCATTTGGCGGGTTTTTACAATGAGCAGTTCTTC.

V is TRBV21-1 and J is TRBJ2-1; TRBD2 was called by the table and not checked on the DNA. TRBV21-1 is a pseudogene segment. The CDR3 loop spans 16 amino acids. CDR3 sequence reads: CASSARPGLACDEQFF. The CDR3 coding sequence is TGTGCCAGCAGCGCTCGACCGGGACTAGCGTGCGATGAGCAGTTCTTC.

The chain couples TRBV4-3 to TRBJ2-7; 9 nucleotides match TRBD2. Germline V gene sequence: CDR1 LGHNA, CDR2 YSLEER. Germline trimming cut 1 base from V and 2 bases from J; bases unmatched to any gene: 3. The CDR3 has 15 amino acids. The CDR3 protein is CASSQGLADTYEQYF. The DNA for the CDR3 is TGCGCCAGCAGCCAAGGACTAGCGGACACCTACGAGCAGTACTTC.

The CDR3 DNA follows: TGTGCCAGCAGGAGGAGGGAGGGTCAGCCCCAGCATTTT. Residues: CASRRREGQPQHF. The chain uses TRBV2 and TRBJ1-5, with D uncertain. The CDR3 is made up of 13 amino acids. The V end lost 6 bases, the J end lost 6 bases, and 12 bases lay between the germline ends. Germline V gives CDR1 SNHLY, CDR2 FYNNEI. Using reference TRBV2 and TRBJ1-5 for the parts outside the CDR3, the full variable domain is EPEVTQTPSHQVTQMGQEVILRCVPISNHLYFYWYRQILGQKVEFLVSFYNNEISEKSEIFDDQFSVERPDGSNFTLKIRSTKLEDSAMYFCASRRREGQPQHFGDGTRLSIL.

The chain joins TRBV24-1 to TRBJ2-3; 8 nucleotides align to TRBD2. Germline values: CDR1 KGHDR, CDR2 SFDVKD. Trimming removed 2 bases from V and 2 bases from J; junction bases left unmatched: 5. The CDR3 totals 16 residues. The CDR3 DNA reads TGTGCCACCAGTGATTCGGAGCGGGAGATCACAGATACGCAGTATTTT. Amino acids: CATSDSEREITDTQYF.

This clone was seen just once. The chain has TRBV6-4 and TRBJ2-1; D not certain. Germline V CDR1 and CDR2: MRHNA, SNTAGT. This CDR3 has 13 residues. V lost 5 bases to trimming and J lost 2 bases, with 7 bases between them. The CDR3 loop is CASSPLPYNEQFF. Written as DNA, the CDR3 is TGTGCCAGCAGTCCTCTCCCCTACAATGAGCAGTTCTTC.

The sample holds one count of this clone. The CDR3 is CASSQEPSRTGENTIYF. The CDR3 DNA is TGTGCCAGCAGCCAAGAGCCCTCTCGGACAGGGGAAAACACCATATATTTT. V and J are TRBV3-1 (or the pseudogene TRBV3-2) and TRBJ1-3, with 9 bases aligning to TRBD1. Trimming cost V 0 bases and J 6 bases; bases outside gene matches: 9. This CDR3 has 17 amino acids. CDR1 is LGHDT, CDR2 YNNKEL, per germline (reference sequence).

The chain joins TRBV6-5 to TRBJ2-7; D is perhaps TRBD2 (5 bases). V was cut by 7 bases and J by 2 bases, with 12 bases left in between. CDR3 length: 13 amino acids. Germline V lookup: CDR1 MNHEY, CDR2 SVGAGI. In nucleotides, the CDR3 is TGTGCCAGCACGGTCTACGGGACCTACGAGCAGTACTTC. This sequence encodes CASTVYGTYEQYF.

This sequence joins TRBV11-2 and TRBJ2-5; TRBD2 matches at 7 bases. This CDR3 spans 14 amino acids. V lost 6 bases to trimming and J lost 4 bases; unmatched junction nucleotides: 8. Germline V CDR1 and CDR2: SGHAT, FQNNGV. The CDR3 region is CASSFRLAPETQYF. The CDR3, as DNA: TGTGCCAGCAGTTTTCGACTAGCCCCAGAGACCCAGTACTTC.